This TCR beta chain appears in the sequencing data of a study of T-cell memory formation after mild COVID-19. Study details: Clusters were largely donor specific. General study findings and limits: The CD4+ clones that contracted clustered mainly within CM and EM, and the CD8+ clones concentrated in EMRA.

Each CDR3 protein is one row after TCRdb ran MiXCR on the 5' RACE reads. Here the sample spans about 210,000 distinct CDR3 sequences, 27% being singletons. Germline-derived CDR1 and CDR2 are KGHDR and SFDVKD. V lost 2 bases and J lost 5, with 12 bases in between. The CDR3 spans 15 residues. A remark on this clonotype: Its cognate antigen is unknown.

The sample comprised PBMCs or a T cell subset sorted from them (not recorded which). The J gene is TRBJ2-1, the V gene TRBV24-1, with D possibly being TRBD1 or TRBD2 (6 bases each). This clonotype originated in an adult woman who had mild COVID-19 (a few samples of this study predate the infection). Cell type and time point are not known. CDR3 in amino acids: CATSDWGAGNNEQFF. The CDR3 DNA sequence: TGTGCCACCAGTGATTGGGGGGCCGGTAACAATGAGCAGTTCTTC.